This T cell receptor (beta chain) comes out of a study of chronic HIV infection and antiretroviral therapy. In this sample, this clonotype turned up many times. Germline V gene data show CDR1 as DFQATT and CDR2 as SNEGSKA (reference sequence). This CDR3 contains 12 residues. The V gene lost 6 bases and the J gene lost 4 bases, with 10 bases spanning the gap. TCRdb called the 5' RACE reads again in MiXCR, with one record for every CDR3 protein. The sample records 45,000 to 60,000 distinct CDR3 sequences, 15% to 20% being singletons. The chain has TRBV20-1 and TRBJ1-3, with D possibly being TRBD1 (5 bases). This clonotype was sampled from an adult who had HIV and had not received antiretroviral therapy, or was an uninfected healthy control (not recorded which). Sequenced input: peripheral blood. CDR3 in DNA: TGCAGTGCAGGCAGGGTGGGAAACACCATATATTTT. As protein: CSAGRVGNTIYF.